These 16 T cell receptor beta chains came from one sample sequenced in a study of blood T cell repertoires in COVID-19. Clones were read by immunoSEQ multiplex PCR, and TCRdb kept only the in-frame ones, dropping some. Here the sample spans about 400,000 clones, about nine tenths being singletons. The source material was PBMCs or T cells enriched from blood (not recorded which). These receptors came from a woman in her 30s who had recovered from COVID-19.

This clone was seen a few times. J is TRBJ2-5 and V is TRBV25-1; weak D call: TRBD1 (7 bases). Germline-derived CDR1 and CDR2 are MGHDK and SYGVNS. V was pared by 4 bases and J by 5 bases, with 14 bases between. The CDR3 length is 14 residues. The CDR3 coding sequence is TGTGCCAGCAGTGGAGGAGGGGGCGGCGAGACCCAGTACTTC. Protein: CASSGGGGGETQYF.

This chain uses TRBV5-6 with TRBJ1-5, with D uncertain. V lost 4 bases to trimming and J lost 4 bases, with 15 bases between them. Germline V gene data show CDR1 as SGHDT and CDR2 as YYEEEE. The CDR3 contains 15 residues. CDR3 bases: TGTGCCAGCAGCAAAAAAGGCGGGTTTAATCAGCCCCAGCATTTT. It translates to CASSKKGGFNQPQHF.

The gene calls are TRBV20-1 and TRBJ1-4; D possibly corresponds to TRBD1 (5 bases). This CDR3 is built from 13 residues. V was clipped by 3 bases and J by 4 bases, with 9 bases between them. Germline CDR1 and CDR2: DFQATT and SNEGSKA (reference sequence). This CDR3 is CSASRRDNEKLFF. CDR3 bases: TGCAGTGCTAGTCGCAGGGATAATGAAAAACTGTTTTTT.

In its sample, this clone was seen once. The gene calls are TRBV10-3 and TRBJ2-1, with 11 nucleotides matching TRBD2. The CDR3 is 13 residues long. CDR1 is ENHRY, CDR2 SYGVKD, per germline. V was pared by 8 bases and J by 5 bases, with 2 bases of the junction left unmatched. CDR3 in amino acids: CAIGTSGNNEQFF. The CDR3 DNA follows: TGTGCCATCGGGACTAGCGGAAACAATGAGCAGTTCTTC.

This chain joins TRBV19 and TRBJ2-2; 7 nucleotides line up with TRBD2. This CDR3 region has 15 residues. The V and J ends lost 7 bases and 0 bases, in that order; junction bases with no gene match: 5. Germline V lookup: CDR1 LNHDA, CDR2 SQIVND (reference sequence). The CDR3 here is CASTVTSANTGELFF. DNA of the CDR3: TGTGCCAGTACCGTAACTAGCGCGAACACCGGGGAGCTGTTTTTT.

The chain joins TRBV6-5 to TRBJ1-5; D remains unclear. The CDR3 consists of 15 residues. V was shortened by 8 bases and J by 0 bases, with 14 bases between the two germline ends. Germline CDR1 reads MNHEY; CDR2 reads SVGAGI. The chain's CDR3 is CASAREAYSNQPQHF. CDR3 DNA sequence: TGTGCCAGCGCACGGGAGGCCTATAGCAATCAGCCCCAGCATTTT.

CDR3 DNA: TGTGCCAGCAGGGGGGACAGGGGATCCTACGAGCAGTACTTC. It codes for CASRGDRGSYEQYF. This chain links TRBV25-1 with TRBJ2-7, with 10 positions matching TRBD1. Per germline, CDR1 MGHDK and CDR2 SYGVNS. V trimming: 6 bases; J trimming: 1 base; junction bases outside the gene matches: 3. The CDR3 runs 14 residues.

The chain links TRBV6-5 to TRBJ2-7; TRBD2 is a possible D gene (6 bases). In germline, CDR1 is MNHEY, CDR2 SVGAGI. Trimming stripped 8 bases from V and 6 bases from J, with 11 bases between. The CDR3 covers 11 residues. CDR3 sequence (DNA): TGTGCCAGCGTGGCGGGGAGCGAGCAGTACTTC. It yields the protein CASVAGSEQYF.

V usage is TRBV19 and J usage is TRBJ1-1; D possibly corresponds to TRBD1 (6 bases). V was pared by 5 bases and J by 6 bases, with 13 bases between. Germline CDR1 is LNHDA and CDR2 is SQIVND (reference sequence). This CDR3 has 13 amino acids. The CDR3 reads CASSGGAFAEAFF. The CDR3 nucleotides read TGTGCCAGTAGTGGGGGGGCTTTTGCTGAAGCTTTCTTT.

Only a few counts were recorded for this clone. The chain links TRBV27 to TRBJ1-6, with unresolved D. The germline gives CDR1 MNHEY, CDR2 SMNVEV (reference sequence). Trimming took 3 bases from V and 9 from J, leaving 9 bases between them. The CDR3 runs to 13 residues. The CDR3 region has the DNA TGTGCCAGCAGTTTCGGGGTCGGTTCACCCCTCCACTTT. It yields the protein CASSFGVGSPLHF.

This clone has just a few counts. The V call is TRBV27, the J call TRBJ1-5; a possible D gene is TRBD1 (5 bases). Germline V lookup: CDR1 MNHEY, CDR2 SMNVEV (reference sequence). Trimming removed 4 bases from V and 6 bases from J, with 13 bases in between. CDR3 length equals 14 residues. CDR3 sequence (DNA): TGTGCCAGCAGTTCCGGCAGGGTGGGTCAGCCCCAGCATTTT. Translating it yields CASSSGRVGQPQHF.

J is TRBJ2-7 and V is TRBV12-3 or TRBV12-4; D perhaps matches TRBD2 (5 bases). The length of the CDR3 is 13 residues. V dropped 3 bases and J dropped 6 bases, with 12 bases sitting between them. CDR3 sequence (DNA): TGTGCCAGCAGTTTGTCTAGCCAGCTCGAGCAGTACTTC. Its translation: CASSLSSQLEQYF.

A single count supports this clone. J is TRBJ1-4 and V is TRBV7-9, with 8 bases identical to TRBD1. The CDR3 consists of 16 residues. CDR1 SEHNR and CDR2 FQNEAQ come from the germline V gene (reference sequence). The trim removed 5 bases at V and 0 bases at J, leaving 5 bases unmatched. The CDR3: CASSLGQAATNEKLFF. The CDR3 DNA reads TGTGCCAGCAGCCTGGGACAGGCCGCAACTAATGAAAAACTGTTTTTT.

This rearrangement joins TRBV18 to TRBJ1-4; 8 bases are shared with TRBD1. The V gene's germline CDR1 is KGHSH and CDR2 LQKENI. J was trimmed by 7 bases and V by 1 base; bases with no gene match: 5. There are 15 residues in the CDR3. CDR3 in DNA: TGTGCCAGCTCACCACTATACAGGGGGGCTGAAAAACTGTTTTTT. It is translated as CASSPLYRGAEKLFF.

This clone was detected a few times. The chain carries TRBV6-5 and TRBJ2-3, with TRBD2 matching over 11 bases. After removal of 8 bases from V and 6 bases from J, the junction contained 7 bases not matched to a gene. Looked up from germline, CDR1 is MNHEY and CDR2 is SVGAGI. This CDR3 is built from 14 residues. The CDR3 bases are TGTGCCAGCGGTAGCGGGGGGGCGTCGGATACGCAGTATTTT. Protein sequence: CASGSGGASDTQYF.

This chain uses TRBV11-2 with TRBJ1-1; D not certain. Trimming shortened V by 6 bases and J by 3 bases, and 17 bases separated the two germline ends. CDR3 length equals 15 residues. Germline V gene sequence: CDR1 SGHAT, CDR2 FQNNGV. The CDR3 reads CASRALGSGDTEAFF. The CDR3, as DNA: TGTGCCAGCAGGGCTCTGGGCAGCGGGGACACTGAAGCTTTCTTT.